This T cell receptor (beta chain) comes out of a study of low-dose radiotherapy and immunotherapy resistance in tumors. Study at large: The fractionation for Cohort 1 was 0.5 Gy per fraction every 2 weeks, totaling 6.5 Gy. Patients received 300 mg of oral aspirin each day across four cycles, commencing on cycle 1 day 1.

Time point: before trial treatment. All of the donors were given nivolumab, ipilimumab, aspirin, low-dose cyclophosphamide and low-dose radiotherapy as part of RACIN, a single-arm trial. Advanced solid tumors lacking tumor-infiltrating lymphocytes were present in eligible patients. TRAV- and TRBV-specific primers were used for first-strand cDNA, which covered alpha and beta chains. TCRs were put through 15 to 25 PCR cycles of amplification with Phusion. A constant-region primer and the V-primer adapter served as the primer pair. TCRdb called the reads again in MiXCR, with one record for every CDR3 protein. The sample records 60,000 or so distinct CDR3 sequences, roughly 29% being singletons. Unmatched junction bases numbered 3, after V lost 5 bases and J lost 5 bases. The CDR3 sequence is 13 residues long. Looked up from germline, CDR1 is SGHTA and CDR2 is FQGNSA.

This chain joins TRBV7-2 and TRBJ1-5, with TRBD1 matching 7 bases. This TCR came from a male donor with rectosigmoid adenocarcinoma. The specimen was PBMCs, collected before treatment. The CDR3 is CASSAQGDQPQHF. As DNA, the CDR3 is TGTGCCAGCAGCGCCCAGGGGGATCAGCCCCAGCATTTT.